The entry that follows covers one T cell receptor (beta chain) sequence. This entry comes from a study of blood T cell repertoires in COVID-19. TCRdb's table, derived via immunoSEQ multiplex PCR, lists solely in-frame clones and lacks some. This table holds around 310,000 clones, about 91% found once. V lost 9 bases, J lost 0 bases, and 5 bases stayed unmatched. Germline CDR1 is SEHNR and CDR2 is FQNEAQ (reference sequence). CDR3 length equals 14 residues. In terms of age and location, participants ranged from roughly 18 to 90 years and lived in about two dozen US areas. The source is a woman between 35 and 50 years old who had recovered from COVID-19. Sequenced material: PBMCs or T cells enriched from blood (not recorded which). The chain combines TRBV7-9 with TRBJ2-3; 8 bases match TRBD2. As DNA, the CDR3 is TGTGCCAGTCGCGGGGGGATCAGCACAGATACGCAGTATTTT. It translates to CASRGGISTDTQYF.